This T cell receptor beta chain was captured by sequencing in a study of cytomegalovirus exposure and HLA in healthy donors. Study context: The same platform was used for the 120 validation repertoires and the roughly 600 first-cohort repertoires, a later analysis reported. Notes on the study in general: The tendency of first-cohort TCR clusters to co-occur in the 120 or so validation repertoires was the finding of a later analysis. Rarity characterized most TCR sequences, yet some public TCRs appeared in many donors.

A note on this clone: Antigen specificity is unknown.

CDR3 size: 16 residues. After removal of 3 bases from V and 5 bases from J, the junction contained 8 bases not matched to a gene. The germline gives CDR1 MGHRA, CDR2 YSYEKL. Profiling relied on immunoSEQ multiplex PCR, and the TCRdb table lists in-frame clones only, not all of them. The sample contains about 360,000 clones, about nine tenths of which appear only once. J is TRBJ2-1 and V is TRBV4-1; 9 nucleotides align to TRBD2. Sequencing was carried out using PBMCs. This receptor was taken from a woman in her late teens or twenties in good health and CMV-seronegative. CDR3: CASSHYPSGDHNEQFF. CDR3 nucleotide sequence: TGCGCCAGCAGCCACTACCCTAGCGGGGACCACAATGAGCAGTTCTTC.